This paragraph covers one TCR beta chain sequence. As yet, its antigen is unknown. This sample also contains other DNA sequences that code for the same CDR3. This entry is derived from a study of cytomegalovirus exposure and HLA in healthy donors. On the study more broadly: The Caucasian-associated ancestry cluster contained approximately 81% of the approximately 430 genotyped donors.

Study-level findings and limits: Fewer than 20,000 TCR beta sequences were associated with HLA alleles at 0.05 false discovery rate in a later analysis. Other equally common chains were less clonally expanded than HLA-associated TCR beta chains, a later analysis showed.

PCR used 60 Vbeta primers and 13 Jbeta primers. Method: immunoSEQ multiplex PCR; TCRdb's copy keeps in-frame clones and lacks some. This sample has under 70,000 clones; about 65% occur once, and the top ten carry around 1.9%. This CDR3 spans 15 amino acids. With 4 bases clipped from V and 3 bases from J, the junction kept 4 bases outside the gene matches. Germline CDR1 MGHRA, CDR2 YSYEKL. The chain joins TRBV4-1 to TRBJ1-1; TRBD1 aligns across 11 bases. Sequencing used PBMCs. The source of this sequence is a young woman in good health and CMV-seronegative. The CDR3 nucleotides are TGCGCCAGCAGCCGAGGACAGGGGGCGTACACTGAAGCTTTCTTT. It yields the protein CASSRGQGAYTEAFF.